A single sample gave rise to the 19 T cell receptor beta chains below, sequenced in a study of graft-versus-host responses after intestinal transplantation (dated by TCRdb to the early 2020s). The library was made by the immunoSEQ multiplex PCR assay. TCRdb took over this immuneACCESS table, retaining in-frame rearrangements with V and J assigned. Such tables are incomplete; in checked studies, under half of the missing clones stem from an unresolved V gene, and the remainder is unexplained. The sample includes tens of thousands of clones, with almost 90% observed a single time. The leading ten clones occupy 0.095% to 0.11% of the sample. In light of the paper, this sample's time point label describes: cells obtained before transplantation from donor or recipient. The antigens for these receptors are not known. Specimen: unstimulated CD4+ T cells sorted from spleen or lymph node cells, collected before intestinal transplant. The receptors stem from a human donor who received an intestinal transplant.

V usage is TRBV15 and J usage is TRBJ2-7; TRBD1 matches 9 bases. The CDR3 consists of 16 residues. V shed 0 bases, J shed 6 bases, and the junction held 9 bases outside the gene matches. Germline CDR1 is LNHNV and CDR2 is YYDKDF (reference sequence). CDR3 DNA: TGTGCCACCAGCAGAGATAAGACAGGGGGGGAGGTCGAGCAGTACTTC. It specifies CATSRDKTGGEVEQYF.

The V gene is TRBV2, the J gene TRBJ1-1; D uncertain. The CDR3 is 14 amino acids. The germline V gene has CDR1 SNHLY and CDR2 FYNNEI. With 6 bases removed from V and 1 base from J, the gap between germline ends came to 12 bases. Written as DNA, the CDR3 is TGTGCCAGCAGCGCGACTGAGCCGAACACTGAAGCTTTCTTT. As protein: CASSATEPNTEAFF.

This chain uses TRBV10-1 with TRBJ2-1; possibly TRBD2 for D (5 bases). The CDR3 consists of 12 residues. V gave up 1 base and J gave up 15 bases, with 13 bases separating them. Per the germline V gene, CDR1 is WNHNN and CDR2 is SYGVQD (reference sequence). CDR3 sequence: CASSELGSPPFF. Written as DNA, the CDR3 is TGCGCCAGCAGTGAGTTGGGGAGCCCACCGTTCTTC.

The rearrangement uses TRBV6-5 and TRBJ2-2; D perhaps matches TRBD1 (5 bases). The germline V and J ends were trimmed by 6 bases and 0 bases, with 11 bases remaining between them. The CDR3 is 15 residues long. CDR1 MNHEY and CDR2 SVGAGI come from the germline V gene. The CDR3 loop is CASSPGQPNTGELFF. In DNA, the CDR3 is TGTGCCAGCAGCCCCGGACAACCGAACACCGGGGAGCTGTTTTTT.

V gene TRBV6-1 combines with J gene TRBJ2-5, with D tentatively TRBD1 (5 bases). The J call may be mistaken, given a closer DNA end match to TRBJ2-7. Per germline, CDR1 MNHNS and CDR2 SASEGT. CDR3 size: 14 residues. Written as DNA, the CDR3 is TGTGCCAGCAGTGAAGTGGGCAGGGCCTACGAGCAGTACTTC. It codes for CASSEVGRAYEQYF.

V is TRBV19 and J is TRBJ2-3; D gene ambiguous. V lost 3 bases and J 1 base, leaving 5 bases between the germline ends. The CDR3 covers 13 residues. Per the germline V gene, CDR1 is LNHDA and CDR2 is SQIVND (reference sequence). CDR3 loop: CASSIQGTDTQYF. For the CDR3, the DNA is TGTGCCAGTAGTATTCAGGGCACAGATACGCAGTATTTT. The variable domain in full, with the rest retrieved from reference TRBV19 and TRBJ2-3, is DGGITQSPKYLFRKEGQNVTLSCEQNLNHDAMYWYRQDPGQGLRLIYYSQIVNDFQKGDIAEGYSVSREKKESFPLTVTSAQKNPTAFYLCASSIQGTDTQYFGPGTRLTVL.

In DNA form, the CDR3 reads TGTGCCAGCAGCTTCCTGGAGGGGGGACAGGGGGTTGAGCAGTACTTC. It translates to CASSFLEGGQGVEQYF. This chain uses TRBV11-2 with TRBJ2-7; TRBD1 matches at 11 bases. V was clipped by 3 bases and J by 7 bases; unmatched bases: 11. Germline CDR1 and CDR2: SGHAT and FQNNGV. CDR3 size: 16 residues.

The V gene is TRBV7-9, the J gene TRBJ2-1, with D possibly TRBD2 on 6 matching bases. Trimming left V 4 bases short and J 8 bases short, with 15 bases between. The CDR3 is 14 amino acids. Germline V gene data show CDR1 as SEHNR and CDR2 as FQNEAQ (reference sequence). The CDR3 DNA is TGTGCCAGCAGCTCATGGACTATAGGAGATGAGCAGTTCTTC. Residues: CASSSWTIGDEQFF.

Only one count was recorded for this clone. The chain employs TRBV27 and TRBJ1-5, with 8 bases that match TRBD1. The CDR3 has 15 amino acids. With V trimmed by 4 bases and J by 4 bases, 6 bases remained unmatched. CDR1 is MNHEY, CDR2 SMNVEV, per germline (reference sequence). The CDR3 coding sequence is TGTGCCAGCAGTTCAACCCGACAGGGGAATCAGCCCCAGCATTTT. As protein: CASSSTRQGNQPQHF.

The rearrangement links TRBV19 to TRBJ1-6, with 7 bases aligning to TRBD1. This CDR3 has 17 amino acids. Germline-derived CDR1 and CDR2 are LNHDA and SQIVND (reference sequence). V was pared by 5 bases and J by 5 bases, with 12 bases of the junction left unmatched. In DNA form, the CDR3 reads TGTGCCAGTAGTGACCGACAGGGTAGCATCAATAATTCACCCCTCCACTTT. It translates to CASSDRQGSINNSPLHF.

The V call is TRBV6-1, the J call TRBJ1-1; no firm D call. This CDR3 contains 9 residues. Germline V CDR1 and CDR2: MNHNS, SASEGT. Deletions cut 7 bases from V and 11 bases from J, with 8 bases between. The CDR3 DNA reads as TGTGCCAGCACCCCGGGGGCTTTCTTT. It encodes CASTPGAFF.

V and J are TRBV7-9 and TRBJ1-1; a weak D match, TRBD1 (5 bases). CDR1 is SEHNR and CDR2 is FQNEAQ in the germline V gene (reference sequence). The CDR3 extends over 13 amino acids. With 4 bases removed from V and 11 bases from J, the gap between germline ends came to 17 bases. The chain's CDR3 is CASSSFSGRKAFF. In DNA form, the CDR3 reads TGTGCCAGCAGCTCCTTTTCAGGGAGGAAGGCTTTCTTT. The full variable domain, rest sourced from reference TRBV7-9 and TRBJ1-1, is DTGVSQNPRHKITKRGQNVTFRCDPISEHNRLYWYRQTLGQGPEFLTYFQNEAQLEKSRLLSDRFSAERPKGSFSTLEIQRTEQGDSAMYLCASSSFSGRKAFFGQGTRLTVV.

The J gene is TRBJ2-1, the V gene TRBV2; weak D call: TRBD1 (6 bases). Germline lookup yields CDR1 SNHLY and CDR2 FYNNEI. The CDR3 extends over 15 amino acids. Between the trimmed V and J ends, which lost 3 bases and 10 bases, there was a span of 19 bases. The CDR3 loop is CASSESNSGGREQFF. CDR3 sequence (DNA): TGTGCCAGCAGTGAGTCTAATTCTGGGGGCAGAGAGCAGTTCTTC.

V and J are TRBV5-1 and TRBJ1-1; D possibly corresponds to TRBD1 (5 bases). Per germline, CDR1 SGHRS and CDR2 YFSETQ. CDR3 size: 17 residues. V was cut by 4 bases and J by 3 bases, with 22 bases left in between. CDR3: CASSLALLGADYTEAFF. In DNA form, the CDR3 reads TGCGCCAGCAGCCTGGCACTCCTAGGGGCCGATTACACTGAAGCTTTCTTT.

This rearrangement joins TRBV2 to TRBJ2-1; weak D call: TRBD1 (5 bases). The CDR3 is made up of 14 amino acids. Looked up from germline, CDR1 is SNHLY and CDR2 is FYNNEI. Between the trimmed V and J ends, which lost 6 bases and 3 bases, there was a span of 12 bases. The CDR3: CASRSTVLYNEQFF. The DNA of the CDR3 is TGTGCCAGCAGGTCGACAGTCCTCTACAATGAGCAGTTCTTC.

Turning to this clone: In the same sample, other DNA sequences code for this CDR3. The chain links TRBV19 to TRBJ2-2; TRBD1 agrees at 11 bases. Germline V gives CDR1 LNHDA, CDR2 SQIVND (reference sequence). The CDR3 spans 15 residues. V gave up 6 bases and J gave up 4 bases; unmatched junction bases: 4. The CDR3 bases are TGTGCCAGTAGGGACAGGGGGCTGGGCACCGGGGAGCTGTTTTTT. It yields the protein CASRDRGLGTGELFF.

This rearrangement joins TRBV6-1 to TRBJ2-5; possible D gene TRBD1, 6 bases. The CDR3 runs 16 residues. The V and J ends lost 3 bases and 1 base respectively, with 15 bases between them. Germline V CDR1 and CDR2: MNHNS, SASEGT. The CDR3 spells CASSDRTRQAQETQYF. The CDR3 DNA follows: TGTGCCAGCAGTGATCGTACCCGACAGGCCCAAGAGACCCAGTACTTC.

The chain is built from TRBV7-3 and TRBJ2-3, with no clear D. The CDR3 consists of 14 residues. Trimming pared 1 base from V and 10 bases from J, leaving 15 bases between. From germline, CDR1 is SGHTA and CDR2 FQGTGA. The CDR3 region has the DNA TGTGCCAGCAGCTTAAGCGGCCCCTCGGGTGCGCAGTATTTT. Protein sequence: CASSLSGPSGAQYF.

The chain couples TRBV5-6 to TRBJ1-1; D is perhaps TRBD1 (5 bases). V shed 1 base and J shed 0 bases, with 10 bases lying between them. CDR1 is SGHDT and CDR2 is YYEEEE in the germline V gene. This CDR3 has 15 residues. In DNA, the CDR3 is TGTGCCAGCAGCTTGTTAGGGGTCATGAACACTGAAGCTTTCTTT. It encodes CASSLLGVMNTEAFF. The full variable domain, completed using reference TRBV5-6 and TRBJ1-1, is DAGVTQSPTHLIKTRGQQVTLRCSPKSGHDTVSWYQQALGQGPQFIFQYYEEEERQRGNFPDRFSGHQFPNYSSELNVNALLLGDSALYLCASSLLGVMNTEAFFGQGTRLTVV.